Described below is a single T cell receptor (beta chain) sequence and its context. The antigen is unknown. TCRdb passed the 5' RACE reads through MiXCR, listing each CDR3 protein once. This table holds about 1.7 million distinct CDR3 sequences, under 35% found once. The record originates from a study of identical twins. Broader study findings: Insertions were fewer in abundant cord blood beta clonotypes, whereas memory repertoires showed none of this pattern. Invariant MAIT and iNKT cells are populations that could partly confound zero-insertion analyses. Out-of-frame alpha sequences shared between twins exhibited an excess of low generation probability.

The specimen sequenced was cord blood. The TCR was taken from a newborn girl in good health.

The CDR3 DNA is TGTGCCATCTCGGGGGGAGAGGGGGAGTACTTC. Protein: CAISGGEGEYF. The chain couples TRBV7-9 to TRBJ2-5, with D possibly being TRBD2 (7 bases). The V gene lost 10 bases and the J gene lost 12 bases, with 18 bases spanning the gap. Germline V gene lookup returns CDR1 SEHNR and CDR2 FQNEAQ (reference sequence). This CDR3 comprises 11 residues.